One and the same sample provided the 18 T cell receptor beta chains below, sequenced in a study of T cell repertoires in cytomegalovirus infection. From the reads, TCRdb called clonotypes with MiXCR, one entry per CDR3 protein. The table includes 110,000 to 150,000 distinct CDR3 sequences, 5% to 6.5% detected once. The specimen sequenced was PBMCs. These receptors originate from a human donor in good health (CMV status not recorded). Some clones in this sample may be carry-over from other donors' samples.

This chain joins TRBV9 and TRBJ2-3; 10 bases are a match to TRBD2. J lost 5 bases, V lost 0 bases, and 9 bases had no gene match. The CDR3 is made up of 17 amino acids. Per the germline V gene, CDR1 is SGDLS and CDR2 is YYNGEE. CDR3 in amino acids: CASSVDPSGGRLDTQYF. The CDR3 region has the DNA TGTGCCAGCAGCGTAGACCCTAGCGGGGGCCGCCTAGATACGCAGTATTTT.

This clonotype was counted ten times or more. This chain's CDR3 is CASSRLQGLPGTEAFF. CDR3 in DNA: TGTGCCAGCAGCCGTCTACAGGGGCTACCGGGCACTGAAGCTTTCTTT. The J gene is TRBJ1-1, the V gene TRBV7-9; the match to TRBD1 covers 7 bases. Trimming removed 5 bases from V and 4 bases from J; junction bases left unmatched: 13. This CDR3 spans 16 amino acids. Germline CDR1 reads SEHNR; CDR2 reads FQNEAQ (reference sequence).

This clonotype was picked up many times. This CDR3 reads CSVEDTGGSPDTQYF. The CDR3 DNA reads as TGCAGCGTTGAGGATACAGGGGGAAGTCCAGATACGCAGTATTTT. The genes are TRBV29-1 and TRBJ2-3; TRBD1 aligns across 8 bases. The J segment lost 4 bases and the V segment lost 3 bases, leaving 9 bases of the junction unmatched. CDR1 SQVTM and CDR2 ANQGSEA come from the germline V gene. This CDR3 has 15 residues.

A single count supports this clonotype. The chain uses TRBV7-9 and TRBJ1-1; D may be TRBD1 (6 bases). CDR1 is SEHNR, CDR2 FQNEAQ, per germline (reference sequence). The CDR3 has 15 amino acids. V lost 2 bases and J lost 1, with 11 bases in between. This CDR3 is CASSLPMGQNTEAFF. In DNA form, the CDR3 reads TGTGCCAGCAGCTTACCAATGGGACAGAACACTGAAGCTTTCTTT.

This clonotype was recorded many times. The chain's CDR3 is CASSGRSRGSYEQYF. CDR3 nucleotide sequence: TGTGCCAGCAGCGGCCGAAGCAGGGGGTCCTACGAGCAGTACTTC. The chain carries TRBV7-8 and TRBJ2-7, with 7 bases matching TRBD1. CDR1 and CDR2 (germline): SGHVS, FQNEAQ. The CDR3 spans 15 residues. V shed 5 bases and J 1 base; nucleotides not matched to a gene: 8.

This clonotype was counted only a few times. The V and J genes are TRBV29-1 and TRBJ1-4; 12 nucleotides agree with TRBD1. The CDR3 is 13 residues long. Losses at the gene ends were 6 bases for V and 8 bases for J; bases not matched to a gene: 4. The germline V gene encodes CDR1 SQVTM and CDR2 ANQGSEA. The CDR3 nucleotides are TGCAGCGTATACGGGACAGGGGGCGAAAAACTGTTTTTT. Its translation: CSVYGTGGEKLFF.

This clonotype occurred many times. V and J are TRBV11-1 and TRBJ1-2; the match to TRBD1 covers 7 bases. The CDR3 covers 13 residues. Looked up from germline, CDR1 is SGHAT and CDR2 is FQDESV (reference sequence). V dropped 5 bases and J dropped 8; count of bases not matched to a gene: 8. The CDR3 region has the DNA TGTGCCAGCAGCCAATTGGGGACAGAGGGCTACACCTTC. It specifies CASSQLGTEGYTF.

This clonotype was counted a few times. The junction differs from germline at one of its ends, possibly a read error. The rearrangement links TRBV28 to TRBJ1-1, with D hard to call. The CDR3 sequence is 13 residues long. The V gene's germline CDR1 is MDHEN and CDR2 SYDVKM. As DNA, the CDR3 is TGTGCCAGCAGTTTACCGCAGAACCCTGAAGCTTTCTTT. Amino acids: CASSLPQNPEAFF. The whole variable domain, remainder taken from reference TRBV28 and TRBJ1-1, is DVKVTQSSRYLVKRTGEKVFLECVQDMDHENMFWYRQDPGLGLRLIYFSYDVKMKEKGDIPEGYSVSREKKERFSLILESASTNQTSMYLCASSLPQNPEAFFGQGTRLTVV.

There are many counts of this clonotype. The J gene is TRBJ1-1, the V gene TRBV2; the D is unclear. Looked up from germline, CDR1 is SNHLY and CDR2 is FYNNEI. V was cut by 4 bases and J by 4 bases, with 10 bases left in between. This CDR3 comprises 13 residues. In nucleotides, the CDR3 is TGTGCCAGCAGTGGTCCAAGAGGCACTGAAGCTTTCTTT. Encoded protein: CASSGPRGTEAFF. Filled out from reference TRBV2 and TRBJ1-1, the complete variable domain reads EPEVTQTPSHQVTQMGQEVILRCVPISNHLYFYWYRQILGQKVEFLVSFYNNEISEKSEIFDDQFSVERPDGSNFTLKIRSTKLEDSAMYFCASSGPRGTEAFFGQGTRLTVV.

This clonotype was found many times. Here the CDR3 DNA reads TGTGCCAGCAGAACGGGACTCCAAAATTCACCCCTCCACTTT. Amino acid sequence: CASRTGLQNSPLHF. The chain employs TRBV6-2 or TRBV6-3 and TRBJ1-6; D may be TRBD1 (5 bases). V was clipped by 6 bases and J by 7 bases, with 13 bases between them. There are 14 residues in the CDR3. Germline V CDR1 and CDR2: MNHEY, SVGEGT.

This clonotype was seen at least ten times. The CDR3 is CASSLAAGTYNEQFF. Here the CDR3 DNA reads TGTGCCAGCAGCTTAGCAGCGGGGACCTACAATGAGCAGTTCTTC. The chain has TRBV7-2 and TRBJ2-1; 7 nucleotides line up with TRBD2. The CDR3 has 15 residues. Germline CDR1 SGHTA, CDR2 FQGNSA. V lost 0 bases to trimming and J lost 2 bases; unmatched junction nucleotides: 1.

This clonotype was seen repeatedly, ten times or more. The rearrangement links TRBV28 to TRBJ1-5, with 7 bases that match TRBD1. Trimming cost V 5 bases and J 2 bases; bases outside gene matches: 6. The CDR3 runs to 15 residues. CDR1 and CDR2 from the germline V gene are MDHEN and SYDVKM. This CDR3 reads CASSPYRGGNQPQHF. The CDR3 DNA follows: TGTGCCAGCAGTCCATACAGGGGTGGCAATCAGCCCCAGCATTTT.

This clonotype was seen many times. The gene calls are TRBV11-2 and TRBJ2-3; D may be TRBD1 (6 bases). V was pared by 5 bases and J by 4 bases, with 19 bases between. Germline assignment: CDR1 SGHAT and CDR2 FQNNGV. The CDR3 is 16 amino acids. CDR3 residues: CASSANQRTVADTQYF. The CDR3 DNA sequence: TGTGCCAGCAGCGCCAACCAACGGACAGTTGCAGATACGCAGTATTTT.

This clonotype was seen many times. The chain recombines TRBV19 with TRBJ1-5; 7 bases match TRBD1. With 7 bases clipped from V and 6 bases from J, the junction kept 9 bases outside the gene matches. Germline V gene sequence: CDR1 LNHDA, CDR2 SQIVND (reference sequence). This CDR3 contains 14 residues. CDR3 sequence reads: CASTLGQLTQPQHF. The CDR3 DNA reads as TGTGCCAGTACCCTGGGACAGCTTACTCAGCCCCAGCATTTT. Variable domain in full (rest from reference TRBV19 and TRBJ1-5): DGGITQSPKYLFRKEGQNVTLSCEQNLNHDAMYWYRQDPGQGLRLIYYSQIVNDFQKGDIAEGYSVSREKKESFPLTVTSAQKNPTAFYLCASTLGQLTQPQHFGDGTRLSIL.

This clonotype has a count of ten or more. The chain employs TRBV14 and TRBJ1-2; D possibly corresponds to TRBD1 (6 bases). This CDR3 has 15 residues. Looked up from germline, CDR1 is SGHDN and CDR2 is FVKESK. Trimming pared 6 bases from V and 1 base from J, leaving 15 bases between. The CDR3 loop reads CASSPNRDVNYGYTF. The CDR3, as DNA: TGTGCCAGCAGTCCTAACAGGGATGTTAACTATGGCTACACCTTC.

This clonotype was recorded at least ten times. This chain connects TRBV7-2 to TRBJ1-2; D might be TRBD1 (6 bases). Germline loops: CDR1 SGHTA, CDR2 FQGNSA. This CDR3 contains 15 residues. V shed 5 bases and J shed 4 bases, with 17 bases lying between them. The chain's CDR3 is CASSLDRSPFYGYTF. The CDR3 bases are TGTGCCAGCAGCCTTGACAGGAGCCCCTTCTATGGCTACACCTTC.

This clonotype was seen ten or more times. The chain recombines TRBV11-2 with TRBJ1-2; the D is unclear. The CDR3 sequence is 13 residues long. Per germline, CDR1 SGHAT and CDR2 FQNNGV. V was clipped by 6 bases and J by 0 bases, with 8 bases between them. CDR3 region: CASSDGTNYGYTF. The CDR3 bases are TGTGCCAGCAGTGACGGTACTAACTATGGCTACACCTTC.

This clonotype was seen repeatedly, ten times or more. The chain joins TRBV7-2 to TRBJ1-5; 7 nucleotides match TRBD1. V was clipped by 0 bases and J by 2 bases; unmatched bases: 4. There are 16 residues in the CDR3. Germline assignment: CDR1 SGHTA and CDR2 FQGNSA. CDR3: CASSLAQTGGNQPQHF. CDR3 DNA: TGTGCCAGCAGCTTAGCGCAAACAGGGGGCAATCAGCCCCAGCATTTT.